This record covers a single T cell receptor beta chain. As yet, its antigen is unknown. This table comes from immunoSEQ multiplex PCR, and its TCRdb copy is limited to in-frame clones, with some not included. The data contain roughly 320,000 clones, approximately 86% of them seen just once; the ten biggest clones take up approximately 2.1%. The treatment: roughly 19 received Ad26.COV2.S at low or high dose, single or two shots; roughly 5 received placebo; per-sample allocation not given. Day 63 after the first vaccine or placebo injection was the time point for sampling. The data originate from a study of Ad26.COV2.S vaccination and SARS-CoV-2 variants. Turning to the study itself: Recipients of Ad26.COV2.S got it intramuscularly, once or twice 56 days apart.

This CDR3 is 12 amino acids long. Trimming removed 1 base from V and 8 bases from J, with 8 bases in between. General study results and limits: Recipients of vaccine and of placebo showed similar breadth of their non-spike TCR repertoires.

The gene calls are TRBV12-3 or TRBV12-4 and TRBJ1-2; D remains unclear. This specimen was peripheral blood, taken in a trial of Ad26.COV2.S vaccine versus placebo. This receptor was identified in a person aged 18-65 years who received the Ad26.COV2.S COVID-19 vaccine or a placebo. The CDR3 nucleotides are TGTGCCAGCAGTTTAGACGGACTGGGCTACACCTTC. Translated, it gives CASSLDGLGYTF.